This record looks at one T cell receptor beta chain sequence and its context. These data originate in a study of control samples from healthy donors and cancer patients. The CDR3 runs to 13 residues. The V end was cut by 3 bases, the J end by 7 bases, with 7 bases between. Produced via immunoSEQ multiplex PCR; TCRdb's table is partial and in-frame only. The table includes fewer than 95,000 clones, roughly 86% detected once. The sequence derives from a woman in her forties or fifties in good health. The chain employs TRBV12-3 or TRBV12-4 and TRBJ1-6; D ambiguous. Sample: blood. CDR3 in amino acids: CASSLAENSPLHF. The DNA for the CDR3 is TGTGCCAGCAGTTTGGCCGAGAATTCACCCCTCCACTTT.